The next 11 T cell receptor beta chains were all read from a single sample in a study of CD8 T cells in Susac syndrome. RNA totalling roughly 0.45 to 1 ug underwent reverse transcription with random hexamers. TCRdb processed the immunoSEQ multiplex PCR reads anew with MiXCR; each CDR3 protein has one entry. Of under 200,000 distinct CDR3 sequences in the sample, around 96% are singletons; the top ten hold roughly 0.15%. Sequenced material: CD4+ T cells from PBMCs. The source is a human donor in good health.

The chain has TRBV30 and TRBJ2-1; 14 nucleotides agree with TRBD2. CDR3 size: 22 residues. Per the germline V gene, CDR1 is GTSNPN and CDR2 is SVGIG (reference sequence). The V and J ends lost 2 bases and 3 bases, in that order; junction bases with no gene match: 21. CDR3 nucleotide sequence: TGTGCCTGGAGTCGGGACGGTTACATTACCGGGACTAGCGGGGGCCACTACAATGAGCAGTTCTTC. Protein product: CAWSRDGYITGTSGGHYNEQFF.

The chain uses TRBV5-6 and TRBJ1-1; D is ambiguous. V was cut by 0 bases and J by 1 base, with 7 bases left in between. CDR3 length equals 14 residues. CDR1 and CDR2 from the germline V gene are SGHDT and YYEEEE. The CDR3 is CASSLVGRNTEAFF. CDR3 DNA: TGTGCCAGCAGCTTGGTGGGGAGGAACACTGAAGCTTTCTTT. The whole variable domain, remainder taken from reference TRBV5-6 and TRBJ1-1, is DAGVTQSPTHLIKTRGQQVTLRCSPKSGHDTVSWYQQALGQGPQFIFQYYEEEERQRGNFPDRFSGHQFPNYSSELNVNALLLGDSALYLCASSLVGRNTEAFFGQGTRLTVV.

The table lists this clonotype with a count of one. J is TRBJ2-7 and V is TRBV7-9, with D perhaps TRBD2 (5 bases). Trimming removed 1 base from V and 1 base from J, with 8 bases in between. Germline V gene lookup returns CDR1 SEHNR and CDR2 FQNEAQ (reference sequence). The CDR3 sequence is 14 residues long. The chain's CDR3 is CASSLVPGSYEQYF. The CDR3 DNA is TGTGCCAGCAGCTTAGTTCCGGGGTCCTACGAGCAGTACTTC.

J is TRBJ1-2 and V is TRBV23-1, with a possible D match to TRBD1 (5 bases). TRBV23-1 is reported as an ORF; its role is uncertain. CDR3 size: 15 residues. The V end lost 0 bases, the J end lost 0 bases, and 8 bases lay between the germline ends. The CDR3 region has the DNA TGCGCCAGCAGTCAATCGGCGGGGGCTAACTATGGCTACACCTTC. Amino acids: CASSQSAGANYGYTF.

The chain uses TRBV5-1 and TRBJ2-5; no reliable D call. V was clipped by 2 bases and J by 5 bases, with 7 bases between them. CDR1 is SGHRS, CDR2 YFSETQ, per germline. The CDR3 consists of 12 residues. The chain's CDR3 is CASSFEHETQYF. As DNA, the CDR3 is TGCGCCAGCAGCTTCGAACATGAGACCCAGTACTTC.

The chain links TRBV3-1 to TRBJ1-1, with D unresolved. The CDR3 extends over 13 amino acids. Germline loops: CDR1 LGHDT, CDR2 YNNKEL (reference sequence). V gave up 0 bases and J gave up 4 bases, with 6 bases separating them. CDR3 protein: CASSQEASTEAFF. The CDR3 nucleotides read TGTGCCAGCAGCCAAGAAGCCAGCACTGAAGCTTTCTTT.

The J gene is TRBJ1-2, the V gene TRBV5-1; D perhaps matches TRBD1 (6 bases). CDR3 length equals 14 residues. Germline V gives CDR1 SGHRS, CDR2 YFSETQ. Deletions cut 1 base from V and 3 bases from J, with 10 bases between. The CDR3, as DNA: TGCGCCAGCAGCTTGACAGGGAAAGACTATGGCTACACCTTC. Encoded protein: CASSLTGKDYGYTF.

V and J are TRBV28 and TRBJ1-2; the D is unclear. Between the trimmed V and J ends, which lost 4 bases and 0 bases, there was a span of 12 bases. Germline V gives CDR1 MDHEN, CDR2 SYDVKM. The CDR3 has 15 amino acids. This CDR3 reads CASSSPRTPNYGYTF. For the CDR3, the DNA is TGTGCCAGCAGTTCCCCGAGGACCCCTAACTATGGCTACACCTTC.

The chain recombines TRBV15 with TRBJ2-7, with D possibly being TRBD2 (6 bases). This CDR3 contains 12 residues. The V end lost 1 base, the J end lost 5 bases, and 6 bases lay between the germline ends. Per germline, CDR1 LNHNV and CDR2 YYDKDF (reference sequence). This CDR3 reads CATSRGGDEQYF. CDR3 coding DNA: TGTGCCACCAGCAGAGGGGGGGACGAGCAGTACTTC.

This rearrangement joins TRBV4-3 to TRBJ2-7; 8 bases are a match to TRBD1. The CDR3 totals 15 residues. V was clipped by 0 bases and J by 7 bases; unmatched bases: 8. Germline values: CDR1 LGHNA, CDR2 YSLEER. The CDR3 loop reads CASSQDSQGATEQYF. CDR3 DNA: TGCGCCAGCAGCCAAGATAGCCAGGGGGCGACTGAGCAGTACTTC.

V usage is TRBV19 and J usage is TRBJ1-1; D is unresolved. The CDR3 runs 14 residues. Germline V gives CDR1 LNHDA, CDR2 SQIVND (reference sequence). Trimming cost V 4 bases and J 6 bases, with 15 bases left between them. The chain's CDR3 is CASSNWERVAEAFF. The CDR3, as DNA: TGTGCCAGTAGTAACTGGGAGCGTGTGGCTGAAGCTTTCTTT. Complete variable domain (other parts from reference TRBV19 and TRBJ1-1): DGGITQSPKYLFRKEGQNVTLSCEQNLNHDAMYWYRQDPGQGLRLIYYSQIVNDFQKGDIAEGYSVSREKKESFPLTVTSAQKNPTAFYLCASSNWERVAEAFFGQGTRLTVV.